The 7 T cell receptor beta chains in this list originate from one sample, sequenced in a study of cytomegalovirus exposure and HLA in healthy donors. Vbeta (60) and Jbeta (13) primers were used in the PCR. Here immunoSEQ multiplex PCR was the method, and the copy in TCRdb shows in-frame clones only, minus some. This sample yields about 190,000 clones, of which 75% to 90% are seen a single time; about 5.7% belongs to the top ten. Sequenced input: PBMCs. These receptors were obtained from a man aged 35 to 55 in good health and CMV-seropositive.

The chain joins TRBV15 to TRBJ2-7, with 9 bases that match TRBD2. This CDR3 has 12 residues. In germline, CDR1 is LNHNV, CDR2 YYDKDF (reference sequence). J lost 1 base, V lost 11 bases, and 3 bases had no gene match. The CDR3 DNA reads TGTGCCGCGGGAGGGGTGTCCTACGAGCAGTACTTC. Translating gives CAAGGVSYEQYF.

This clone turned up a few times. The rearrangement joins TRBV7-9 to TRBJ1-1; TRBD1 agrees at 7 bases. V lost 7 bases, J lost 0 bases, and 5 bases stayed unmatched. This CDR3 contains 14 residues. CDR1 and CDR2 from the germline V gene are SEHNR and FQNEAQ (reference sequence). The CDR3 loop is CASIRGQMNTEAFF. The CDR3 region has the DNA TGTGCCAGCATTAGGGGACAGATGAACACTGAAGCTTTCTTT.

The chain uses TRBV28 and TRBJ2-1; TRBD1 matches 12 bases. CDR1 is MDHEN, CDR2 SYDVKM, per germline. The CDR3 consists of 14 residues. V lost 8 bases and J lost 7; bases outside the gene matches: 6. This CDR3 is CASGGQGAKNEQFF. The CDR3 nucleotides are TGTGCCAGCGGGGGACAGGGGGCAAAGAATGAGCAGTTCTTC. Combining the CDR3 with reference TRBV28 and TRBJ2-1 gives the whole variable domain DVKVTQSSRYLVKRTGEKVFLECVQDMDHENMFWYRQDPGLGLRLIYFSYDVKMKEKGDIPEGYSVSREKKERFSLILESASTNQTSMYLCASGGQGAKNEQFFGPGTRLTVL.

This chain joins TRBV10-3 and TRBJ1-4, with D unclear. The V end was cut by 10 bases, the J end by 5 bases, with 17 bases between. This CDR3 comprises 14 residues. The germline V gene encodes CDR1 ENHRY and CDR2 SYGVKD. The CDR3 DNA reads as TGTGCCACCTGCCCGACTCTGGCAAATGAAAAACTGTTTTTT. It codes for CATCPTLANEKLFF.

To note about this clone: Other nucleotide sequences from this sample produce the same CDR3. This chain uses TRBV6-5 with TRBJ2-7; tentatively, D is TRBD1 (5 bases). The CDR3 consists of 14 residues. Trimming shortened V by 0 bases and J by 0 bases, and 6 bases separated the two germline ends. CDR1 is MNHEY and CDR2 is SVGAGI in the germline V gene. The CDR3 DNA follows: TGTGCCAGCAGTTACTCGCAGGGCTCCTACGAGCAGTACTTC. Protein product: CASSYSQGSYEQYF.

The chain recombines TRBV5-3 with TRBJ2-4, with 8 bases identical to TRBD2. TRBV5-3 is an ORF, with its function uncertain. The CDR3 runs to 17 residues. J lost 0 bases, V lost 4 bases, and 9 bases had no gene match. CDR3: CARSPESLAVAKNIQYF. CDR3 coding DNA: TGTGCCAGAAGCCCGGAATCACTAGCGGTAGCCAAAAACATTCAGTACTTC.

The V gene is TRBV5-1, the J gene TRBJ2-7; 7 bases align to TRBD1. There are 15 residues in the CDR3. V was pared by 0 bases and J by 3 bases, with 6 bases of the junction left unmatched. CDR1 is SGHRS, CDR2 YFSETQ, per germline. The CDR3 nucleotides read TGCGCCAGCAGCTTGGCCCTTGGGACAGTCTACGAGCAGTACTTC. It specifies CASSLALGTVYEQYF.